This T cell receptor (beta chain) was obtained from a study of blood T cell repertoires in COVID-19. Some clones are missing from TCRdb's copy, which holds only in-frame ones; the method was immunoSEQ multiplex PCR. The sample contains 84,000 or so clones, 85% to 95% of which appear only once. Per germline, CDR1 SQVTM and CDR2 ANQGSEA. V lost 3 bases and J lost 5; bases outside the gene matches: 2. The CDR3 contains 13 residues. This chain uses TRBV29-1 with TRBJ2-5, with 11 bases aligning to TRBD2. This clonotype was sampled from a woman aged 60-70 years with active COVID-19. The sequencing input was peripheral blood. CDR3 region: CSVDRLAGETQYF. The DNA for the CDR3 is TGCAGCGTTGATCGACTAGCGGGGGAGACCCAGTACTTC.